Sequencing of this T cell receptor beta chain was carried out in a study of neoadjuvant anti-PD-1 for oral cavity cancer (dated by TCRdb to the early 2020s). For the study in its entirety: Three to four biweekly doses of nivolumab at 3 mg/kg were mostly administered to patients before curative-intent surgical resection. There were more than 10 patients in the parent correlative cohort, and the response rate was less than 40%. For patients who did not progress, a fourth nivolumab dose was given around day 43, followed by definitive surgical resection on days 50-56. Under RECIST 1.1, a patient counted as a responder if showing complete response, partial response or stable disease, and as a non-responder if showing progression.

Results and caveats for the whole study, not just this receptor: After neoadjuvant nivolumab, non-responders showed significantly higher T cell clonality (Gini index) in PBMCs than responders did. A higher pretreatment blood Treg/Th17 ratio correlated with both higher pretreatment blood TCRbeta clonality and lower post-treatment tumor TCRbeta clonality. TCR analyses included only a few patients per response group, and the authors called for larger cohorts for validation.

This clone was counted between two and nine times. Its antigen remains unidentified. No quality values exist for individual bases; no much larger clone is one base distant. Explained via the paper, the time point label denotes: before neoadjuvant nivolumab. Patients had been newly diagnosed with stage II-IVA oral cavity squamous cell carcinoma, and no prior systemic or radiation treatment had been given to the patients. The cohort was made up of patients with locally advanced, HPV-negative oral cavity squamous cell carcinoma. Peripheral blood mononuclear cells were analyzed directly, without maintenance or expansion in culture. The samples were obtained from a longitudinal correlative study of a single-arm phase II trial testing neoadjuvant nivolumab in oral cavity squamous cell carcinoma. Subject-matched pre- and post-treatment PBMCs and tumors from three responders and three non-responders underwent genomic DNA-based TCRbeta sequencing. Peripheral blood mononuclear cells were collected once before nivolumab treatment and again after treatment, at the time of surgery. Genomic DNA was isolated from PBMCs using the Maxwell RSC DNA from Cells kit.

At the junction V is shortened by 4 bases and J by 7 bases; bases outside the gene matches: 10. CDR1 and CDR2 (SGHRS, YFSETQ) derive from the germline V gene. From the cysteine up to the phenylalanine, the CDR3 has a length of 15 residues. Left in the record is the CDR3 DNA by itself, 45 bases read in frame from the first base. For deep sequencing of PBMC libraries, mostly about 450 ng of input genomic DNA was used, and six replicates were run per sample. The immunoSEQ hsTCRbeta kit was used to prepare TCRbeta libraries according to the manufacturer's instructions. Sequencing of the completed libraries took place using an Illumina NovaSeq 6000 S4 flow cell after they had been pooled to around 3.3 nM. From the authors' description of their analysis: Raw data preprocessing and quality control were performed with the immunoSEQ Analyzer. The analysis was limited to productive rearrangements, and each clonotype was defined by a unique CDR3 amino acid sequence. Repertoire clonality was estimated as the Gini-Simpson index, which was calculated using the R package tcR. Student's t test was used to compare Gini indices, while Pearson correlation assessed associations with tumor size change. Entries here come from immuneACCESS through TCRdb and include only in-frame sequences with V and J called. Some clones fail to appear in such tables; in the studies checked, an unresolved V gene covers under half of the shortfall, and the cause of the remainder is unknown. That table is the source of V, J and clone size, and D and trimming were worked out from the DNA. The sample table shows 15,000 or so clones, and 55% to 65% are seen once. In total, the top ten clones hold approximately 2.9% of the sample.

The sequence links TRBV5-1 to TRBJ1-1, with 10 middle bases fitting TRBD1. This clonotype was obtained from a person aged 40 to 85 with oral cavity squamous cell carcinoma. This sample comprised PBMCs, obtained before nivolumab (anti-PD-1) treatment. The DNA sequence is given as TGCGCCAGCAGCCTATCCGGGACAGGGGCTATTGAAGCTTTCTTT. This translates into CASSLSGTGAIEAFF.